The clone carrying this T cell receptor beta chain was detected ten times or more. Antigen specificity is unknown. The related graft donor's blood sample was taken on the day of bone marrow donation. The sample belongs to a study of T cells after posttransplantation cyclophosphamide. Broader study findings: Tissue-infiltrating T cells from skin or gut overlapped little with blood T cells. Later post-transplant blood repertoires were often dominated by donor CD8+ memory clones.

The protocol was immunoSEQ multiplex PCR, while the TCRdb copy is restricted to in-frame clones and leaves out a portion. This table holds about 12,000 clones with no singletons; the top ten claim 7.3%. Sequenced input: PBMCs. This sequence was found in a woman aged 40 to 50 in good health, CMV-negative, and a related stem cell transplant donor.

CDR3 sequence (DNA): TGCGCCAGCAGCTTGGGGCAGGGGAGCACAGATACGCAGTATTTT. Translation: CASSLGQGSTDTQYF. The chain combines TRBV5-1 with TRBJ2-3; weak D call: TRBD1 (6 bases). The CDR3 has 15 amino acids. The germline V gene has CDR1 SGHRS and CDR2 YFSETQ. V was cut by 0 bases and J by 0 bases, with 8 bases left in between.